These T cell receptor beta chains were read from a single sample in a study of blood T cell repertoires in COVID-19. Sequenced by immunoSEQ multiplex PCR; TCRdb stores in-frame clones only, minus some. Of about 250,000 clones in the sample, 80% to 90% were seen once. Sequencing was carried out using PBMCs or T cells enriched from blood (not recorded which). The receptors stem from a woman under 30 who had recovered from COVID-19. The CDR3 runs from the conserved cysteine through the conserved F or W. The order of the fields is J gene, clone size, D gene, V gene, CDR3 DNA, CDR3 protein. A D gene is named only where the DNA matches it firmly. The size field is filled for only some rows; it gives once, few, many or a size class.

j_call: TRBJ1-3; clone_size: once; d_call: .; v_call: TRBV20-1; cdr3_nt: TGCAGTGCTAGTCGAGCTCCTGGAAACACCATATATTTT; cdr3_aa: CSASRAPGNTIYF
j_call: TRBJ2-5; clone_size: .; d_call: TRBD2; v_call: TRBV19; cdr3_nt: TGTGCCAGTAGTACCCTTCGTGGGGCGGGGGGCCCCCAAGAGACCCAGTACTTC; cdr3_aa: CASSTLRGAGGPQETQYF
j_call: TRBJ1-2; clone_size: .; d_call: TRBD1; v_call: TRBV9; cdr3_nt: TGTGCCAGCAGCCCGACGACAGGGCAATCCTATGGCTACACCTTC; cdr3_aa: CASSPTTGQSYGYTF
j_call: TRBJ1-1; clone_size: few; d_call: TRBD1; v_call: TRBV27; cdr3_nt: TGTGCCAGCAGTGGCGGACAGGGGGCCCACAGAACTGAAGCTTTCTTT; cdr3_aa: CASSGGQGAHRTEAFF
j_call: TRBJ2-7; clone_size: .; d_call: TRBD2; v_call: TRBV7-6; cdr3_nt: TGTGCCAGCAGCTTTACTAGCGGGGGGATCCCTCCTAACGAGCAGTACTTC; cdr3_aa: CASSFTSGGIPPNEQYF
j_call: TRBJ2-7; clone_size: once; d_call: .; v_call: TRBV14; cdr3_nt: TGTGCCAGCAGCGGGCTAGCAGGATACGAGCAGTACTTC; cdr3_aa: CASSGLAGYEQYF
j_call: TRBJ2-5; clone_size: once; d_call: TRBD2; v_call: TRBV5-8; cdr3_nt: TGTGCCAGCAGCTGGGGACTAGCGGAAGAGACCCAGTACTTC; cdr3_aa: CASSWGLAEETQYF
j_call: TRBJ1-4; clone_size: .; d_call: .; v_call: TRBV4-2; cdr3_nt: TGTGCCACGGGGGGCAGGGATGAAAAACTGTTTTTT; cdr3_aa: CATGGRDEKLFF
j_call: TRBJ2-2; clone_size: .; d_call: TRBD2; v_call: TRBV5-4; cdr3_nt: TGTGCCAGCAGCGCGGCGGGGGGGCGGATCGGGGAGCTGTTTTTT; cdr3_aa: CASSAAGGRIGELFF
j_call: TRBJ1-3; clone_size: .; d_call: .; v_call: TRBV6-5; cdr3_nt: TGTGCCAGTCGGGACACTGGAAACACCATATATTTT; cdr3_aa: CASRDTGNTIYF
j_call: TRBJ2-7; clone_size: .; d_call: .; v_call: TRBV19; cdr3_nt: TGTGCCAGTAGTTCCACAGGGTATGACGAGCAGTACTTC; cdr3_aa: CASSSTGYDEQYF
j_call: TRBJ2-2; clone_size: .; d_call: .; v_call: TRBV10-1; cdr3_nt: TGCGCCAGCAGTGAGTCGGCGGGGTACACCGGGGAGCTGTTTTTT; cdr3_aa: CASSESAGYTGELFF
j_call: TRBJ2-7; clone_size: .; d_call: .; v_call: TRBV15; cdr3_nt: TGTGCCACCAGAGCGGGTCTCGGAGCCTACGAGCAGTACTTC; cdr3_aa: CATRAGLGAYEQYF
j_call: TRBJ1-5; clone_size: .; d_call: .; v_call: TRBV6-2/TRBV6-3; cdr3_nt: TGTGCCAGCAGTGGGGGTTTAGGAGGGTCTCTCAATCAGCCCCAGCATTTT; cdr3_aa: CASSGGLGGSLNQPQHF
j_call: TRBJ1-1; clone_size: .; d_call: .; v_call: TRBV27; cdr3_nt: TGTGCCAGCAGTTTATCCCCTCCTACAGGGAACACTGAAGCTTTCTTT; cdr3_aa: CASSLSPPTGNTEAFF
j_call: TRBJ2-4; clone_size: .; d_call: .; v_call: TRBV6-1; cdr3_nt: TGTGCCAGCAGTGACCAGCCAGGGGAACGGAGACAAAACATTCAGTACTTC; cdr3_aa: CASSDQPGERRQNIQYF
j_call: TRBJ1-1; clone_size: .; d_call: TRBD1; v_call: TRBV2; cdr3_nt: TGTGCCAGCTTTACCGGGACAGGGGTGACTGAAGCTTTCTTT; cdr3_aa: CASFTGTGVTEAFF
j_call: TRBJ2-7; clone_size: once; d_call: .; v_call: TRBV5-6; cdr3_nt: TGTGCCAGCAGCCCTTACAGGGACTCCTACGAGCAGTACTTC; cdr3_aa: CASSPYRDSYEQYF
j_call: TRBJ2-2; clone_size: few; d_call: .; v_call: TRBV7-3; cdr3_nt: TGTGCCAGCAGCTTAAGGGCGCCTGCTAACACCGGGGAGCTGTTTTTT; cdr3_aa: CASSLRAPANTGELFF
j_call: TRBJ2-7; clone_size: .; d_call: TRBD1; v_call: TRBV5-1; cdr3_nt: TGCGCCAGCAGCGAGACAGGGGTTGAATCGGACGAGCAGTACTTC; cdr3_aa: CASSETGVESDEQYF
j_call: TRBJ1-1; clone_size: .; d_call: .; v_call: TRBV6-1; cdr3_nt: TGTGCCAGCGCCGCCGGGGGGATGAACACTGAAGCTTTCTTT; cdr3_aa: CASAAGGMNTEAFF
j_call: TRBJ1-2; clone_size: once; d_call: .; v_call: TRBV7-9; cdr3_nt: TGTGCCAGCAGCTTCTGGCCCACCGATGGCTACACCTTC; cdr3_aa: CASSFWPTDGYTF
j_call: TRBJ1-1; clone_size: few; d_call: TRBD1; v_call: TRBV5-1; cdr3_nt: TGCGCCAGCAGCGAACAGGGGGGAAACACTGAAGCTTTCTTT; cdr3_aa: CASSEQGGNTEAFF
j_call: TRBJ2-3; clone_size: .; d_call: TRBD2; v_call: TRBV18; cdr3_nt: TGTGCCAGCTCATCAGAGGCTAGCGGGGCAGATACGCAGTATTTT; cdr3_aa: CASSSEASGADTQYF
j_call: TRBJ1-6; clone_size: .; d_call: .; v_call: TRBV5-1; cdr3_nt: TGCGCCAGCAGCTTGGAGGGCAGGGTGAATTCACCCCTCCACTTT; cdr3_aa: CASSLEGRVNSPLHF
j_call: TRBJ1-1; clone_size: .; d_call: .; v_call: TRBV5-1; cdr3_nt: TGCGCCAGCAGCCAAGAAGCGGTGAACACTGAAGCTTTCTTT; cdr3_aa: CASSQEAVNTEAFF
j_call: TRBJ2-3; clone_size: .; d_call: TRBD2; v_call: TRBV5-4; cdr3_nt: TGTGCCAGCAGCCCCAGTCTAGCGGGGGATAGCACAGATACGCAGTATTTT; cdr3_aa: CASSPSLAGDSTDTQYF
j_call: TRBJ1-2; clone_size: .; d_call: .; v_call: TRBV19; cdr3_nt: TGTGCCAGTATGAGGAATACTAACTATGGCTACACCTTC; cdr3_aa: CASMRNTNYGYTF
j_call: TRBJ2-3; clone_size: .; d_call: TRBD2; v_call: TRBV10-3; cdr3_nt: TGTGCCACAGGGACTAGCGGGGAAGATACGCAGTATTTT; cdr3_aa: CATGTSGEDTQYF
j_call: TRBJ2-6; clone_size: once; d_call: .; v_call: TRBV19; cdr3_nt: TGTGCCAGTAGTGTTGGGTGGAGCCTCTCTGGGGCCAACGTCCTGACTTTC; cdr3_aa: CASSVGWSLSGANVLTF
j_call: TRBJ1-5; clone_size: .; d_call: .; v_call: TRBV10-3; cdr3_nt: TGTGCCATCAGTGAGACAGGGAGAGAACAGCCCCAGCATTTT; cdr3_aa: CAISETGREQPQHF
j_call: TRBJ1-2; clone_size: .; d_call: .; v_call: TRBV6-5; cdr3_nt: TGTGCCAGCAGTTACTCGAGATTGAGAGGCTACACCTTC; cdr3_aa: CASSYSRLRGYTF
j_call: TRBJ2-1; clone_size: .; d_call: .; v_call: TRBV6-5; cdr3_nt: TGTGCCAGCAGTTACTCGCCAGGCGAGCAGTTCTTC; cdr3_aa: CASSYSPGEQFF
j_call: TRBJ1-5; clone_size: .; d_call: .; v_call: TRBV2; cdr3_nt: TGTGCCAGCAGGACGGGGACTTTTCAGCCCCAGCATTTT; cdr3_aa: CASRTGTFQPQHF
j_call: TRBJ2-7; clone_size: few; d_call: .; v_call: TRBV2; cdr3_nt: TGTGCCAGCAGTGAAGCTGCGGGTTCCTACGAGCAGTACTTC; cdr3_aa: CASSEAAGSYEQYF
j_call: TRBJ1-2; clone_size: once; d_call: .; v_call: TRBV10-1; cdr3_nt: TGCGCCAGCAGTAGGGGCCTCCTCTATGGCTACACCTTC; cdr3_aa: CASSRGLLYGYTF
j_call: TRBJ2-7; clone_size: .; d_call: .; v_call: TRBV29-1; cdr3_nt: TGCAGCGCAAAAGGACCCGGGGATAGCTACGAGCAGTACTTC; cdr3_aa: CSAKGPGDSYEQYF
j_call: TRBJ1-4; clone_size: .; d_call: TRBD1; v_call: TRBV27; cdr3_nt: TGTGCCAGCAGTCCGGGACAGCTCTTTCTTGCAACTAATGAAAAACTGTTTTTT; cdr3_aa: CASSPGQLFLATNEKLFF
j_call: TRBJ2-4; clone_size: .; d_call: TRBD2; v_call: TRBV28; cdr3_nt: TGTGCCAGCAGTACGACTAGCGGGGCGGGAGCCAAAAACATTCAGTACTTC; cdr3_aa: CASSTTSGAGAKNIQYF
j_call: TRBJ2-7; clone_size: .; d_call: .; v_call: TRBV7-2; cdr3_nt: TGTGCCAGCAGTCAGGTAATCTACGAGCAGTACTTC; cdr3_aa: CASSQVIYEQYF
j_call: TRBJ2-7; clone_size: .; d_call: TRBD2; v_call: TRBV19; cdr3_nt: TGTGCCAGTAGTATACGAGCCAGCGGGGGCCCCTACGAGCAGTACTTC; cdr3_aa: CASSIRASGGPYEQYF
j_call: TRBJ1-5; clone_size: .; d_call: .; v_call: TRBV30; cdr3_nt: TGTGCCTGGAGTGCCCCGCCGGGATTTAGCAATCAGCCCCAGCATTTT; cdr3_aa: CAWSAPPGFSNQPQHF
j_call: TRBJ1-4; clone_size: .; d_call: TRBD1; v_call: TRBV2; cdr3_nt: TGTGCCAGCATTGATGGGGGGACAGGGGGCGAAAAACTGTTTTTT; cdr3_aa: CASIDGGTGGEKLFF
j_call: TRBJ2-5; clone_size: .; d_call: TRBD1; v_call: TRBV19; cdr3_nt: TGTGCCAGTAGTATGCGCGACAGGGGAGGTGAGACCCAGTACTTC; cdr3_aa: CASSMRDRGGETQYF
j_call: TRBJ1-1; clone_size: once; d_call: .; v_call: TRBV5-5; cdr3_nt: TGTGCCAGCAGCTTGGACAGGAAGAACACTGAAGCTTTCTTT; cdr3_aa: CASSLDRKNTEAFF
j_call: TRBJ2-3; clone_size: .; d_call: .; v_call: TRBV27; cdr3_nt: TGTGCCAGCACATCCAGGACAGTCACAGATACGCAGTATTTT; cdr3_aa: CASTSRTVTDTQYF
j_call: TRBJ1-4; clone_size: .; d_call: .; v_call: TRBV5-1; cdr3_nt: TGCGCCAGCAGCTTGTACGGTGATTCGGATGAAAAACTGTTTTTT; cdr3_aa: CASSLYGDSDEKLFF
j_call: TRBJ1-1; clone_size: .; d_call: TRBD1; v_call: TRBV5-1; cdr3_nt: TGCGCCAGCAGCCTTGGAGGGGGCAGCGCAAACACTGAAGCTTTCTTT; cdr3_aa: CASSLGGGSANTEAFF
j_call: TRBJ2-3; clone_size: few; d_call: .; v_call: TRBV19; cdr3_nt: TGTGCCAGTAGGCTAAGCGGAGATACGCAGTATTTT; cdr3_aa: CASRLSGDTQYF
j_call: TRBJ2-3; clone_size: .; d_call: .; v_call: TRBV10-1; cdr3_nt: TGCGCCAGCAGTGAATTGGGAACAGGAGATACGCAGTATTTT; cdr3_aa: CASSELGTGDTQYF
j_call: TRBJ2-5; clone_size: .; d_call: TRBD2; v_call: TRBV3-1/TRBV3-2; cdr3_nt: TGTGCCAGCAGCCAGGGGACTACTGAGGGGGAGACCCAGTACTTC; cdr3_aa: CASSQGTTEGETQYF